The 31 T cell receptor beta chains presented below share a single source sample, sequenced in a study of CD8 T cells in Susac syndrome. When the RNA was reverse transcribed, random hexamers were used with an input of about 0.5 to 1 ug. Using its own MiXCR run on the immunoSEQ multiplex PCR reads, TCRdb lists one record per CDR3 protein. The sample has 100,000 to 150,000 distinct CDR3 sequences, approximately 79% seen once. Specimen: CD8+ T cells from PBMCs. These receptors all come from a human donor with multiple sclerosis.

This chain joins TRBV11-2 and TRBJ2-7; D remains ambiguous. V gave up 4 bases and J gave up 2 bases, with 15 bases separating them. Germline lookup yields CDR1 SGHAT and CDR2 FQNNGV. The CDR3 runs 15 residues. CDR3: CASSSLRIGTYEQYF. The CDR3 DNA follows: TGTGCCAGCAGCTCATTACGGATAGGGACCTACGAGCAGTACTTC.

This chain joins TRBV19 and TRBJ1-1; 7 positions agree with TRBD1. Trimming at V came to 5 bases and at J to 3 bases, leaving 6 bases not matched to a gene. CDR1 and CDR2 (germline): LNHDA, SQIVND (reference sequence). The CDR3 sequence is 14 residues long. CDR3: CASSEYRGHTEAFF. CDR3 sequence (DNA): TGTGCCAGTAGTGAATACAGGGGCCACACTGAAGCTTTCTTT.

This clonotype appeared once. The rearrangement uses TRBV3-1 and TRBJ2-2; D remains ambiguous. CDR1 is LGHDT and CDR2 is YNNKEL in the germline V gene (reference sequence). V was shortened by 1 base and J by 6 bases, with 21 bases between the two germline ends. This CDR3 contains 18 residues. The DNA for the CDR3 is TGTGCCAGCAGCCAAGTCGTAGCCGGGTCAGCTACTCCCGGGGAGCTGTTTTTT. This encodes CASSQVVAGSATPGELFF.

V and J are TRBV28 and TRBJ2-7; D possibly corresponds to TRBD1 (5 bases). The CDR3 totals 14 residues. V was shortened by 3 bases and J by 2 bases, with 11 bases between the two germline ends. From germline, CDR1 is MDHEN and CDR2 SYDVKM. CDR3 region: CASSFMVTAYEQYF. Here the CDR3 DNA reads TGTGCCAGCAGTTTCATGGTGACAGCCTACGAGCAGTACTTC.

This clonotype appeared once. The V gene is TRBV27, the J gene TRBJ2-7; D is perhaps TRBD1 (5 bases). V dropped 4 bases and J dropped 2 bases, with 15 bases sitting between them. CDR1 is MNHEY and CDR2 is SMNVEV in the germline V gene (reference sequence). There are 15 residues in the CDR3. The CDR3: CASSSSTTEAYEQYF. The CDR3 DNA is TGTGCCAGCAGTTCCTCAACGACAGAGGCCTACGAGCAGTACTTC.

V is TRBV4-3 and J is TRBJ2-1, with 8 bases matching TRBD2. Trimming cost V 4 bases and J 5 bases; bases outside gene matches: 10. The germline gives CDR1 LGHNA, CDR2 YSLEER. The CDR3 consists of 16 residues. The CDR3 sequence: CASSPWHGGEDNEQFF. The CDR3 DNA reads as TGCGCCAGCAGCCCTTGGCACGGGGGGGAGGACAATGAGCAGTTCTTC.

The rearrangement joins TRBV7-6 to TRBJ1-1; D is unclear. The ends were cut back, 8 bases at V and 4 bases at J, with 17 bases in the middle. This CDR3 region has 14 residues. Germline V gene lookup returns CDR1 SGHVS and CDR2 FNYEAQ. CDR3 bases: TGTGCCAGCGGCATGACGGGAGGGTTCACTGAAGCTTTCTTT. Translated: CASGMTGGFTEAFF.

The CDR3 sequence: CSARDQGHIDNQHF. For the CDR3, the DNA is TGCAGTGCTAGAGATCAAGGGCACATAGATAACCAGCATTTT. This chain joins TRBV20-1 and TRBJ1-5; no reliable D call. Germline assignment: CDR1 DFQATT and CDR2 SNEGSKA (reference sequence). The CDR3 has 14 amino acids. With 0 bases removed from V and 12 bases from J, the gap between germline ends came to 18 bases.

The CDR3 coding sequence is TGTGCCACCAGCGACGGGGTTTCCTACAATGAGCAGTTCTTC. Its protein product is CATSDGVSYNEQFF. This chain joins TRBV15 and TRBJ2-1, with D perhaps matching TRBD2 (5 bases). The germline gives CDR1 LNHNV, CDR2 YYDKDF (reference sequence). The CDR3 has 14 residues. V was trimmed by 5 bases and J by 1 base, leaving 9 bases between them.

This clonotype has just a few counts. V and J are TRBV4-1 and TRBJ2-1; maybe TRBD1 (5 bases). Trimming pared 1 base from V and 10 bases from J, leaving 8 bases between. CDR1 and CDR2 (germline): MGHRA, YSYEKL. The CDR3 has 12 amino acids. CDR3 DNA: TGCGCCAGCAGCCAAGGCCCAGGGGAGCAGTTCTTC. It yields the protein CASSQGPGEQFF.

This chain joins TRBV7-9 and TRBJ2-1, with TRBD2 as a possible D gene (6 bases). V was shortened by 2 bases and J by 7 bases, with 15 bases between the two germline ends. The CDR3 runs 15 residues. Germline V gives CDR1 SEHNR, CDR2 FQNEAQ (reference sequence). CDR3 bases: TGTGCCAGCAGCTTACCCCTCGGGAGCAGAAATGAGCAGTTCTTC. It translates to CASSLPLGSRNEQFF.

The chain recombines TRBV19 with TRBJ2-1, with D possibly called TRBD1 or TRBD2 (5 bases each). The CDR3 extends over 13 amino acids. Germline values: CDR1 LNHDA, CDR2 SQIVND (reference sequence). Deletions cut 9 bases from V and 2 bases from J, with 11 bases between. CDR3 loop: CASRDGTYNEQFF. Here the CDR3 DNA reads TGTGCCAGCCGGGACGGAACCTACAATGAGCAGTTCTTC.

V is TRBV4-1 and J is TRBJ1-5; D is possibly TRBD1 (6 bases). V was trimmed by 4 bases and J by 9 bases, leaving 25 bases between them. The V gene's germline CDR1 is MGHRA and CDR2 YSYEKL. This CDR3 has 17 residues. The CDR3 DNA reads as TGCGCCAGCAGCCCCTACAGGGAGCTCCCGGGAAATTGGCCCCAGCATTTT. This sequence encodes CASSPYRELPGNWPQHF.

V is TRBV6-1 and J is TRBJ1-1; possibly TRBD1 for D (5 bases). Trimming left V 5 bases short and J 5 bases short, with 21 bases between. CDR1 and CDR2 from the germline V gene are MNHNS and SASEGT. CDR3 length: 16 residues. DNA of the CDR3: TGTGCCAGCAGTCGACGCCTACGGCGGGGGTGGACTGAAGCTTTCTTT. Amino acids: CASSRRLRRGWTEAFF.

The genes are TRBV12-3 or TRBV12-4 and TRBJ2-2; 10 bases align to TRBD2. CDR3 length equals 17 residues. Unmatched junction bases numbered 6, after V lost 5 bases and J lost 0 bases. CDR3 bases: TGTGCCAGCAGTCTCAGCGGGGGGGAATCGAACACCGGGGAGCTGTTTTTT. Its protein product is CASSLSGGESNTGELFF.

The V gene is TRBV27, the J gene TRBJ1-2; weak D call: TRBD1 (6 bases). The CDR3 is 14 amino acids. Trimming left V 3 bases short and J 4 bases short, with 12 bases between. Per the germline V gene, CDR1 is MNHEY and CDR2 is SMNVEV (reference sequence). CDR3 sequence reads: CASSFSGGVYGYTF. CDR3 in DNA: TGTGCCAGCAGTTTCTCCGGGGGCGTCTATGGCTACACCTTC.

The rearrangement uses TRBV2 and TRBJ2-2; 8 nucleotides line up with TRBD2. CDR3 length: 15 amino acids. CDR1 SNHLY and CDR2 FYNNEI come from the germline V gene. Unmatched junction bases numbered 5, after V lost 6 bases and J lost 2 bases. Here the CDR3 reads CASRPAGANTGELFF. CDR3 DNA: TGTGCCAGCAGGCCAGCGGGAGCTAACACCGGGGAGCTGTTTTTT. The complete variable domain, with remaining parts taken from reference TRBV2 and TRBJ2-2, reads EPEVTQTPSHQVTQMGQEVILRCVPISNHLYFYWYRQILGQKVEFLVSFYNNEISEKSEIFDDQFSVERPDGSNFTLKIRSTKLEDSAMYFCASRPAGANTGELFFGEGSRLTVL.

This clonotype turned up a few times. The CDR3 DNA reads TGTGCCAGCAGCGATGGGACGGCTGTTAACTATGGCTACACCTTC. Translating gives CASSDGTAVNYGYTF. The chain uses TRBV7-9 and TRBJ1-2, with D tentatively TRBD1 (5 bases). From germline, CDR1 is SEHNR and CDR2 FQNEAQ (reference sequence). The V and J ends lost 5 bases and 1 base respectively, with 14 bases between them. This CDR3 has 15 residues.

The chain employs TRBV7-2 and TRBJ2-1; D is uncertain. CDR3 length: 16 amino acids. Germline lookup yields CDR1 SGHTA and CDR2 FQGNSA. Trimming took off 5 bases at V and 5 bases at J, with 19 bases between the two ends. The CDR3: CASSAMTPTLHNEQFF. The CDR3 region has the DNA TGTGCCAGCAGCGCCATGACTCCCACCCTTCACAATGAGCAGTTCTTC.

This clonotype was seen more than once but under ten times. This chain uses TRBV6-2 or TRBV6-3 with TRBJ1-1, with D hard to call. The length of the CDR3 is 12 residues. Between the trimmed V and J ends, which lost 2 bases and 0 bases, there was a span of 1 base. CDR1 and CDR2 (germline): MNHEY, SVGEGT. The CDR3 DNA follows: TGTGCCAGCAGTTACCTGAACACTGAAGCTTTCTTT. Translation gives CASSYLNTEAFF.

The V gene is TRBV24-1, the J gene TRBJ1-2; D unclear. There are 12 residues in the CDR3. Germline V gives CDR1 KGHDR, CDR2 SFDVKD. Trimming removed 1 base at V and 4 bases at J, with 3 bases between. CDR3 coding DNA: TGTGCCACCAGTGATTTCGGCTATGGCTACACCTTC. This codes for CATSDFGYGYTF.

Here the CDR3 reads CASSFKGSDTQYF. DNA of the CDR3: TGTGCCAGCAGCTTTAAAGGTTCAGATACGCAGTATTTT. The gene calls are TRBV11-2 and TRBJ2-3; no firm D call. Germline assignment: CDR1 SGHAT and CDR2 FQNNGV. This CDR3 spans 13 amino acids. V gave up 3 bases and J gave up 4 bases, with 8 bases separating them.

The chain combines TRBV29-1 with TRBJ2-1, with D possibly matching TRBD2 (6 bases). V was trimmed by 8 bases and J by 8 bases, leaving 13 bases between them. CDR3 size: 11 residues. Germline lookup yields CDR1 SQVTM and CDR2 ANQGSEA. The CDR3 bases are TGCAGCCTCTCCGGGGGACATGAGCAGTTCTTC. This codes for CSLSGGHEQFF.

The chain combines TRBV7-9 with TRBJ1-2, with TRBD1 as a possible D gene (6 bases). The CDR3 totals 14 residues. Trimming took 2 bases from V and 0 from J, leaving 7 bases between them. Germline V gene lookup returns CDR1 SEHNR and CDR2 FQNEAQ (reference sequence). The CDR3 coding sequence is TGTGCCAGCAGCTTACCAGGGGCTAACTATGGCTACACCTTC. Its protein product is CASSLPGANYGYTF. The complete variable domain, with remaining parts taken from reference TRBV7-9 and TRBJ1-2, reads DTGVSQNPRHKITKRGQNVTFRCDPISEHNRLYWYRQTLGQGPEFLTYFQNEAQLEKSRLLSDRFSAERPKGSFSTLEIQRTEQGDSAMYLCASSLPGANYGYTFGSGTRLTVV.

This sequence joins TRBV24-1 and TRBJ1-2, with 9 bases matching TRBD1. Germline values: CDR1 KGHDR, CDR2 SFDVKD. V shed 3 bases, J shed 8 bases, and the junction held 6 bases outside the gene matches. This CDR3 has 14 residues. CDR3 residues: CATSDPDRGSGYTF. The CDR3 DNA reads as TGTGCCACCAGTGATCCGGACAGGGGAAGCGGCTACACCTTC.

CDR3 sequence reads: CASIGQEPGNTIYF. As DNA, the CDR3 is TGTGCCAGCATTGGACAGGAACCTGGAAACACCATATATTTT. This rearrangement joins TRBV12-3 or TRBV12-4 to TRBJ1-3, with 7 bases fitting TRBD1. After removal of 7 bases from V and 2 bases from J, the junction contained 5 bases not matched to a gene. The CDR3 is made up of 14 amino acids.

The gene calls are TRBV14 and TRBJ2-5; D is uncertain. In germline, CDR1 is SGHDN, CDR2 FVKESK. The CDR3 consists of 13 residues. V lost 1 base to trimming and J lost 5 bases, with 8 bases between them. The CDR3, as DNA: TGTGCCAGCAGCCAAGGGGGTGGTGAGACCCAGTACTTC. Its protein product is CASSQGGGETQYF.

The CDR3 region is CASSLVPAESHEAFF. CDR3 DNA sequence: TGTGCCAGCAGTTTAGTGCCGGCAGAATCCCATGAAGCTTTCTTT. This chain uses TRBV12-3 or TRBV12-4 with TRBJ1-1; D is unresolved. V was shortened by 1 base and J by 7 bases, with 16 bases between the two germline ends. CDR3 size: 15 residues.

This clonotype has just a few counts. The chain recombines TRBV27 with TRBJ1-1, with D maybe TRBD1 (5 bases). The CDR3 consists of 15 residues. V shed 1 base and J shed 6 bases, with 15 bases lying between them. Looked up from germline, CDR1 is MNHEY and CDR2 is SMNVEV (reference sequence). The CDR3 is CASSLYPGGAAEAFF. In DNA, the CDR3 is TGTGCCAGCAGTTTATACCCGGGAGGGGCCGCTGAAGCTTTCTTT.

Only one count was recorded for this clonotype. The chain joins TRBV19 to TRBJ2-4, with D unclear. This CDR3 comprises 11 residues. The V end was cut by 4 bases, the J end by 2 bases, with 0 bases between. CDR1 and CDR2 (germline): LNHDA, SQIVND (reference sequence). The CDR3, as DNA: TGTGCCAGTAGTACCAAAAACATTCAGTACTTC. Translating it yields CASSTKNIQYF.

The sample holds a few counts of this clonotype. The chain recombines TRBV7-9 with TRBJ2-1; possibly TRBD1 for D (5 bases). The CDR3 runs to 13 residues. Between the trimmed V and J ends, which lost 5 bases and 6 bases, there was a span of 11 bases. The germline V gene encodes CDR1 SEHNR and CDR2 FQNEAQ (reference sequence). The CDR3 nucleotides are TGTGCCAGCAGCATCCCAACAGGCAATGAGCAGTTCTTC. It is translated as CASSIPTGNEQFF. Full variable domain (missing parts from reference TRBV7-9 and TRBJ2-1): DTGVSQNPRHKITKRGQNVTFRCDPISEHNRLYWYRQTLGQGPEFLTYFQNEAQLEKSRLLSDRFSAERPKGSFSTLEIQRTEQGDSAMYLCASSIPTGNEQFFGPGTRLTVL.